The 9 T cell receptor beta chains below all came from one sample that was sequenced in a study of T cell responses to AZD1222 COVID-19 vaccine. TCRdb's table, derived via immunoSEQ multiplex PCR, lists solely in-frame clones and lacks some. The data hold about 140,000 clones, with 80% to 90% observed a single time. The sample consisted of peripheral blood, taken on day 0 of AZD1222 vaccination. The receptor source for this set is an adult in good health.

The V and J genes are TRBV11-2 and TRBJ1-3; D unclear. Trimming removed 5 bases from V and 1 base from J, with 9 bases in between. Germline V gene data show CDR1 as SGHAT and CDR2 as FQNNGV. The CDR3 is 14 amino acids. In nucleotides, the CDR3 is TGTGCCAGCAGCGTGACCGCTTCTGGAAACACCATATATTTT. Translating gives CASSVTASGNTIYF.

The V and J genes are TRBV5-1 and TRBJ1-4; D possibly corresponds to TRBD1 (5 bases). V shed 1 base and J shed 2 bases, with 9 bases lying between them. This CDR3 has 15 amino acids. From germline, CDR1 is SGHRS and CDR2 YFSETQ. In DNA, the CDR3 is TGCGCCAGCAGCTTGACGGGGACGACTAATGAAAAACTGTTTTTT. It translates to CASSLTGTTNEKLFF.

The rearrangement joins TRBV28 to TRBJ2-7, with D tentatively TRBD1 (6 bases). From germline, CDR1 is MDHEN and CDR2 SYDVKM. Trimming shortened V by 3 bases and J by 4 bases, and 16 bases separated the two germline ends. CDR3 size: 15 residues. The CDR3 DNA is TGTGCCAGCAGTTTTTCATCGTTCCAGGGGTACGAGCAGTACTTC. Protein: CASSFSSFQGYEQYF.

The V gene is TRBV28, the J gene TRBJ2-7; 7 bases are shared with TRBD1. Germline CDR1 and CDR2: MDHEN and SYDVKM. The V and J ends lost 7 bases and 0 bases, in that order; junction bases with no gene match: 3. The CDR3 loop spans 13 amino acids. The CDR3 here is CASTRGLSYEQYF. CDR3 DNA sequence: TGTGCCAGCACGAGGGGGCTCTCCTACGAGCAGTACTTC.

The chain couples TRBV6-5 to TRBJ2-7, with D perhaps being TRBD1 or TRBD2 (5 bases each). V lost 8 bases and J 4 bases, leaving 15 bases between the germline ends. The germline V gene encodes CDR1 MNHEY and CDR2 SVGAGI. This CDR3 comprises 13 residues. CDR3 DNA: TGTGCCAGCGGGCCGGGACGGTGTTACGAGCAGTACTTC. Translating gives CASGPGRCYEQYF.

This sequence joins TRBV28 and TRBJ1-2; D is possibly TRBD1 (6 bases). Trimming took 2 bases from V and 4 from J, leaving 14 bases between them. Germline V CDR1 and CDR2: MDHEN, SYDVKM. The CDR3 runs to 15 residues. The CDR3 DNA follows: TGTGCCAGCAGTTTAGCGGGGGGCGCAGGCTATGGCTACACCTTC. This encodes CASSLAGGAGYGYTF.

The chain is built from TRBV7-2 and TRBJ2-7, with a possible D match to TRBD2 (7 bases). The CDR3 is 14 residues long. Germline assignment: CDR1 SGHTA and CDR2 FQGNSA. V lost 6 bases and J 0 bases, leaving 12 bases between the germline ends. The CDR3, as DNA: TGTGCCAGCAGGGGGGGCGGGAGCTCCTACGAGCAGTACTTC. Translated, it gives CASRGGGSSYEQYF. The full variable domain, rest sourced from reference TRBV7-2 and TRBJ2-7, is GAGVSQSPSNKVTEKGKDVELRCDPISGHTALYWYRQSLGQGLEFLIYFQGNSAPDKSGLPSDRFSAERTGGSVSTLTIQRTQQEDSAVYLCASRGGGSSYEQYFGPGTRLTVT.

This chain uses TRBV29-1 with TRBJ1-1; D gene ambiguous. CDR1 is SQVTM and CDR2 is ANQGSEA in the germline V gene. Trimming cost V 1 base and J 0 bases, with 9 bases left between them. The CDR3 length is 14 residues. In nucleotides, the CDR3 is TGCAGCGTTGAAGCGAGCGGCATGAACACTGAAGCTTTCTTT. Protein: CSVEASGMNTEAFF.

The chain carries TRBV29-1 and TRBJ2-1; no clear D gene. The V and J ends lost 1 base and 3 bases respectively, with 16 bases between them. The CDR3 has 16 residues. The germline V gene has CDR1 SQVTM and CDR2 ANQGSEA. The CDR3 nucleotides read TGCAGCGTTGAAGGTTCGGCAACGGTTAGCTACAATGAGCAGTTCTTC. Translating it yields CSVEGSATVSYNEQFF.